Judged by abundance, the clone carrying this T cell receptor (beta chain) is medium-sized. Its antigen is still unknown. DNA input per subset was roughly 10,000 to 100,000 sorted cells. Clones were read by immunoSEQ multiplex PCR, and TCRdb kept only the in-frame ones, dropping some. This table holds about 17,000 clones, around nine tenths found once. CCR7 was ignored; memory CD8 cells were sorted as CD8+CD4-CD45RA-. The data are from a study of CD39 and CD103 CD8 tumor-infiltrating T cells. Study-wide results and limits: Unlike DN TIL clonotypes, DP TIL clonotypes seldom appeared in blood.

The origin of this receptor is a human donor with head and neck squamous cell carcinoma. Sequencing was carried out using CD8+ T cells sorted from blood. Indicated subset: total memory CD8 T cells (CD45RA-CCR7+/-) from blood or uninvolved lymph node.

As DNA, the CDR3 is TGTGCCAGTAGTCCGGGGACAGGGATAGGCGAGCAGTACTTC. This codes for CASSPGTGIGEQYF. This sequence joins TRBV19 and TRBJ2-7; TRBD1 matches 9 bases. CDR1 is LNHDA, CDR2 SQIVND, per germline (reference sequence). This CDR3 comprises 14 residues. V was clipped by 5 bases and J by 6 bases; unmatched bases: 8.